The rows below give T cell receptor beta chains drawn from one sample of a study of T cell responses to AZD1222 COVID-19 vaccine. Generated by immunoSEQ multiplex PCR, the TCRdb table keeps only in-frame clones and is missing some. The sample records under 110,000 clones, roughly 90% being singletons. Here the sequenced sample was peripheral blood, taken on day 0 of AZD1222 vaccination. These receptors were taken from an adult in good health. Both conserved end residues are part of each CDR3. D genes are given only for firm matches. Clone size is given for some rows only: seen once, a few or many times, or a class if the clone is expanded.

>-|-|TRBV27|TRBJ2-5
TGTGCCAGCAGTTTATCGGGAGAACGCGAGACCCAGTACTTC
CASSLSGERETQYF
>TRBD2|-|TRBV5-1|TRBJ2-3
TGCGCCAGCAGCTTGTGGGGGACTAGCGGAAGGGGAACAGATACGCAGTATTTT
CASSLWGTSGRGTDTQYF
>-|-|TRBV7-8|TRBJ1-3
TGTGCCAGCAGCCGAGGACTTTTTGGAAACACCATATATTTT
CASSRGLFGNTIYF
>-|-|TRBV7-2|TRBJ1-3
TGTGCCAGCAGCGGAAGCCAGGGAGCTTCTGGAAACACCATATATTTT
CASSGSQGASGNTIYF
>-|-|TRBV3-1/TRBV3-2|TRBJ2-1
TGTGCCAGCAGCCAAGTCGATGGCGCTGAGCAGTTCTTC
CASSQVDGAEQFF
>-|-|TRBV18|TRBJ2-5
TGTGCCAGCTCACCACTCCGAGTTGCAGAGACCCAGTACTTC
CASSPLRVAETQYF
>TRBD1|-|TRBV28|TRBJ1-2
TGTGCCAGCAGTATACAGGGGGCGAACTATGGCTACACCTTC
CASSIQGANYGYTF
>-|-|TRBV3-1/TRBV3-2|TRBJ1-2
TGTGCCAGCAGCCAAGGACACGGCTATGGCTACACCTTC
CASSQGHGYGYTF
>TRBD1|-|TRBV2|TRBJ1-4
TGTGCCAGCAACCTGGCAGGGACAGGGGAGGAAAAACTGTTTTTT
CASNLAGTGEEKLFF
>-|-|TRBV6-5|TRBJ2-3
TGTGCCAGCAGGGCCAGGACTAGCACAGATACGCAGTATTTT
CASRARTSTDTQYF
>TRBD1|-|TRBV7-9|TRBJ1-1
TGTGCCAGCAGCCTTGGACAGGGAGAGGCTTTCTTT
CASSLGQGEAFF
>-|-|TRBV5-4|TRBJ2-6
TGTGCCAGCAGTTTACTGAGCGGCTCTGGGGCCAACGTCCTGACTTTC
CASSLLSGSGANVLTF
>TRBD1|-|TRBV6-2/TRBV6-3|TRBJ2-2
TGTGCCAGCAGTAAGACAGGGACCGGGGAGCTGTTTTTT
CASSKTGTGELFF
>TRBD2|-|TRBV10-2|TRBJ2-2
TGCGCCGGACTAGCGGGAACCGGGGAGCTGTTTTTT
CAGLAGTGELFF
>-|-|TRBV6-5|TRBJ2-7
TGTGCCAGCAGTTACTCATGGCAGGGGAACTACGAGCAGTACTTC
CASSYSWQGNYEQYF
>-|-|TRBV25-1|TRBJ1-1
TGTGCCAGCAGTGCACAGGGAATCAACACTGAAGCTTTCTTT
CASSAQGINTEAFF
>TRBD1|-|TRBV7-9|TRBJ2-5
TGTGCCAGCAACAGCCGGGACAGGGGGTCCCAGTACTTC
CASNSRDRGSQYF
>TRBD2|-|TRBV5-1|TRBJ2-1
TGCGCCAGCAGCTTGGCAAGCGGGAGTTCCTACAATGAGCAGTTCTTC
CASSLASGSSYNEQFF
>-|-|TRBV21-1|TRBJ1-2
TGTGCCAGCAGCATGCGGGAGGGCCTCTTCTGCGGCTACACCTTC
CASSMREGLFCGYTF
>-|few|TRBV18|TRBJ2-3
TGTGCCAGCTCTCCTCTTGCCGCAGATACGCAGTATTTT
CASSPLAADTQYF
>-|-|TRBV5-1|TRBJ1-2
TGCGCCAGCAGCTTGGATACAGGCCACTATGGCTACACCTTC
CASSLDTGHYGYTF
>-|-|TRBV7-7|TRBJ2-2
TGTGCTAGCAGCTTAGGGCAGGGAAACACCGGGGAGCTGTTTTTT
CASSLGQGNTGELFF
>-|-|TRBV7-6|TRBJ2-7
TGTGCCAGCAGCCCCTACGAGCAGTACTTC
CASSPYEQYF
>-|once|TRBV5-1|TRBJ2-3
TGCGCCAGCAGCTTGGCGGAGGGACTCGATACGCAGTATTTT
CASSLAEGLDTQYF
>-|-|TRBV27|TRBJ1-2
TGTGCCAGCACGAGGAGTCCGGGCAACTATGGCTACACCTTC
CASTRSPGNYGYTF
>-|-|TRBV9|TRBJ1-3
TGTGCCAGCAGCGCACGACAGTCCTCTGGAAACACCATATATTTT
CASSARQSSGNTIYF
>-|-|TRBV15|TRBJ1-2
TGTGCCACCAGCAGAGATGGCGCGGGGTATGGCTACACCTTC
CATSRDGAGYGYTF
>-|-|TRBV14|TRBJ2-7
TGTGCCAGCAGCCAAGGGGGGAAGCAGTACTTC
CASSQGGKQYF
>-|-|TRBV11-1|TRBJ2-7
TGTGCCAGCAGCTTAGCAGGCTACGAGCAGTACTTC
CASSLAGYEQYF
>-|-|TRBV20-1|TRBJ2-5
TGCAGTGCTAGACGGTCAGAGACCCAGTACTTC
CSARRSETQYF
>-|-|TRBV2|TRBJ2-7
TGTGCCAGCAGTAGAACCGGGAACGAGCAGTACTTC
CASSRTGNEQYF
>-|-|TRBV5-1|TRBJ2-1
TGCGCCAGCACCATCGGAGGGTCCGCCTACAATGAGCAGTTCTTC
CASTIGGSAYNEQFF
>-|-|TRBV19|TRBJ1-5
TGTGCCAGTAGTCGGACCCACAATCAGCCCCAGCATTTT
CASSRTHNQPQHF
>-|-|TRBV3-1/TRBV3-2|TRBJ1-1
TGTGCCAGCAGCCAAGGAGGCGGGGGAATCGGGACTGAAGCTTTCTTT
CASSQGGGGIGTEAFF
>-|-|TRBV19|TRBJ2-7
TGTGCCAGTAGTTCGGCTGTGGGGACGCAGTACTTC
CASSSAVGTQYF
>-|-|TRBV15|TRBJ1-5
TGTGCCGTCGCGGGGCGTAATAGCAATCAGCCCCAGCATTTT
CAVAGRNSNQPQHF
>-|-|TRBV9|TRBJ2-2
TGTGCCAGCAGCGCGGACCAGGGACAGAACACCGGGGAGCTGTTTTTT
CASSADQGQNTGELFF
>-|-|TRBV3-1/TRBV3-2|TRBJ2-3
TGTGCCAGCAGCCAAGAGGCGGTCGAGCTGGCTAGCAGCACAGATACGCAGTATTTT
CASSQEAVELASSTDTQYF
>-|-|TRBV2|TRBJ1-1
TGTGCCAGCAGTGATCGGGCTCCGGCCATGAACACTGAAGCTTTCTTT
CASSDRAPAMNTEAFF
>TRBD2|few|TRBV11-2|TRBJ2-1
TGTGCCAGCAGCTTCGGACTAGCGCAAGAGCAGTTCTTC
CASSFGLAQEQFF
>-|-|TRBV10-2|TRBJ2-7
TGCGCCAGCAGTGACAGGGGCCTTTCATCCTACGAGCAGTACTTC
CASSDRGLSSYEQYF
>-|-|TRBV7-2|TRBJ1-3
TGTGCCAGCAGCTTAGACGGGGTCTCTGGAAACACCATATATTTT
CASSLDGVSGNTIYF
>-|-|TRBV9|TRBJ1-5
TGTGCCAGCAGCGCTGCAGGGGGCAATCAGCCCCAGCATTTT
CASSAAGGNQPQHF
>-|-|TRBV6-5|TRBJ2-1
TGTGCCAGCAGTTTCAGCGGGCGGTCCTACAATGAGCAGTTCTTC
CASSFSGRSYNEQFF
>-|-|TRBV11-3|TRBJ1-3
TGTGCCAGCAGCCTCAGGACGGGAAACACCATATATTTT
CASSLRTGNTIYF
>-|once|TRBV19|TRBJ2-6
TGTGCCAGTAGTATGAGTCCCCCGGGGGCCAACGTCCTGACTTTC
CASSMSPPGANVLTF
>-|-|TRBV6-5|TRBJ1-3
TGTGCCAGCAGTTACTCCAGGGACATGGGAAACACCATATATTTT
CASSYSRDMGNTIYF
>TRBD1|-|TRBV28|TRBJ1-3
TGTGCCAGCAGTTCGTTCGCCGGGACAGGGCCCGGAAACACCATATATTTT
CASSSFAGTGPGNTIYF
>-|-|TRBV5-1|TRBJ1-2
TGCGCCAGCAGCTGGCGTGGCGATGGCTACACCTTC
CASSWRGDGYTF
>TRBD1|-|TRBV7-9|TRBJ2-5
TGTGCCAGCAGCTCCCGACTGGACAGGAGGCAAGAGACCCAGTACTTC
CASSSRLDRRQETQYF
>TRBD1|-|TRBV19|TRBJ2-7
TGTGCCAGTAGTCCGTACGGGACAGGGGGCCCATTAGGGTCCTACGAGCAGTACTTC
CASSPYGTGGPLGSYEQYF
>-|-|TRBV9|TRBJ1-2
TGTGCCAGCAGCGTAGCTGGAGCATATAACTATGGCTACACCTTC
CASSVAGAYNYGYTF
>-|-|TRBV23-1|TRBJ2-7
TGCGCCATGTGGCCCGGGGCGAGAGAGCAGTACTTC
CAMWPGAREQYF
>-|-|TRBV19|TRBJ1-1
TGTGCCAGTACCGTGCCGAGGGAGAACACTGAAGCTTTCTTT
CASTVPRENTEAFF
>-|-|TRBV19|TRBJ1-5
TGTGCCAGTAGCCCCCAGTACCCGTCGCGGGCAGCGAATCAGCCCCAGCATTTT
CASSPQYPSRAANQPQHF
>-|-|TRBV9|TRBJ2-3
TGTGCCAGCAGCGTAGCTGGCCGCACAGATACGCAGTATTTT
CASSVAGRTDTQYF
>-|once|TRBV5-1|TRBJ1-6
TGCGCCAGCAGCTTGGGCCCAGGCTATAATTCACCCCTCCACTTT
CASSLGPGYNSPLHF
>TRBD1|few|TRBV28|TRBJ1-2
TGTGCCAGCAGTTATGTTCGGGGACAGGGGATAAACTATGGCTACACCTTC
CASSYVRGQGINYGYTF